The T cell receptor beta chain described here comes from a study of shared clonotypes between healthy human individuals. About the study: Donor composition was a couple of women and three men, aged 18 to 49.

Profiling relied on immunoSEQ multiplex PCR, and the TCRdb table lists in-frame clones only, not all of them. The sample contains more than 2 million clones, nearly 97% of which appear only once. The CDR3 spans 14 residues. In germline, CDR1 is SGHDN, CDR2 FVKESK. V lost 1 base and J lost 4; bases outside the gene matches: 3. The chain is built from TRBV14 and TRBJ1-2; 7 bases are a match to TRBD1. The specimen was naive CD4+ T cells sorted from blood. Subset in this sample: CD45RA+ positively selected. The sequence came from a man aged 18 to 30 in good health. The CDR3 DNA reads TGTGCCAGCAGCCAAGGAGGGACAGCCTATGGCTACACCTTC. It is translated as CASSQGGTAYGYTF. Drawing the rest from reference TRBV14 and TRBJ1-2, the complete variable domain is EAGVTQFPSHSVIEKGQTVTLRCDPISGHDNLYWYRRVMGKEIKFLLHFVKESKQDESGMPNNRFLAERTGGTYSTLKVQPAELEDSGVYFCASSQGGTAYGYTFGSGTRLTVV.